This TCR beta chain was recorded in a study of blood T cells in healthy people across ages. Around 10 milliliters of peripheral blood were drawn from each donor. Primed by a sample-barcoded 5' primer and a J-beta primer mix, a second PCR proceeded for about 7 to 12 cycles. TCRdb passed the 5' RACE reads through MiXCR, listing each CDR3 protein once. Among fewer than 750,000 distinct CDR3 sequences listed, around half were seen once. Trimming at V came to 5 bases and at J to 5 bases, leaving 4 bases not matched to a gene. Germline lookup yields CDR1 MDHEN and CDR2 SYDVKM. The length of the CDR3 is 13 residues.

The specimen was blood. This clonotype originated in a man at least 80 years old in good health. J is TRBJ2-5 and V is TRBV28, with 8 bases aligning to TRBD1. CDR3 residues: CASSRTGMETQYF. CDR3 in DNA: TGTGCCAGCAGTAGGACAGGGATGGAGACCCAGTACTTC.